This passage covers 23 T cell receptor beta chains from one sample sequenced in a study of blood T cell repertoires in COVID-19. Measured with immunoSEQ multiplex PCR; TCRdb has only the in-frame clones, and not every one. The sample has about 81,000 clones, 80% to 90% seen once. Sequencing used peripheral blood. These receptors came from a woman older than 75 with active COVID-19.

V gene TRBV20-1 combines with J gene TRBJ2-7; D ambiguous. With 3 bases removed from V and 3 bases from J, the gap between germline ends came to 3 bases. CDR1 and CDR2 from the germline V gene are DFQATT and SNEGSKA (reference sequence). This CDR3 is 10 amino acids long. This CDR3 reads CSASRYEQYF. For the CDR3, the DNA is TGCAGTGCTAGTCGCTACGAGCAGTACTTC.

V and J are TRBV28 and TRBJ1-2; 7 bases align to TRBD1. The V and J ends lost 5 bases and 2 bases, in that order; junction bases with no gene match: 8. The length of the CDR3 is 15 residues. Germline values: CDR1 MDHEN, CDR2 SYDVKM. The CDR3 region has the DNA TGTGCCAGCAGTCCGCCGGGACAGCAAAACTATGGCTACACCTTC. This encodes CASSPPGQQNYGYTF.

The chain links TRBV5-1 to TRBJ2-7; TRBD1 matches at 8 bases. In germline, CDR1 is SGHRS, CDR2 YFSETQ. The V and J ends lost 4 bases and 6 bases, in that order; junction bases with no gene match: 9. The CDR3 runs 14 residues. CDR3 DNA sequence: TGCGCCAGCAGCACCGGGCGGCAGGGGGCCGAGCAGTACTTC. Translating gives CASSTGRQGAEQYF.

The genes are TRBV5-4 and TRBJ2-3, with TRBD2 matching 13 bases. This CDR3 has 17 amino acids. The J segment lost 6 bases and the V segment lost 2 bases, leaving 9 bases of the junction unmatched. CDR1 and CDR2 from the germline V gene are SGHNT and YYREEE (reference sequence). Written as DNA, the CDR3 is TGTGCCAGCAGCTTCCCCGGGGGACTAGCGGGATCGGATACGCAGTATTTT. Encoded protein: CASSFPGGLAGSDTQYF.

The rearrangement joins TRBV4-3 to TRBJ1-1, with 7 nucleotides matching TRBD1. The CDR3 totals 15 residues. Germline CDR1 and CDR2: LGHNA and YSLEER. The J segment lost 6 bases and the V segment lost 1 base, leaving 8 bases of the junction unmatched. Here the CDR3 DNA reads TGCGCCAGCAGCCAAGCCCGACAGGGCGGCGCTGAAGCTTTCTTT. This codes for CASSQARQGGAEAFF.

The CDR3 protein is CASSPGLTRDEQFF. CDR3 sequence (DNA): TGTGCCAGCTCACCAGGACTAACGAGGGATGAGCAGTTCTTC. The chain carries TRBV18 and TRBJ2-1, with a tentative D call TRBD2 (6 bases). V lost 2 bases and J 8 bases, leaving 13 bases between the germline ends. The germline gives CDR1 KGHSH, CDR2 LQKENI. The CDR3 has 14 amino acids.

The J gene is TRBJ2-5, the V gene TRBV7-2; 9 bases fit TRBD1. Germline V gene data show CDR1 as SGHTA and CDR2 as FQGNSA. This CDR3 is built from 17 residues. V lost 4 bases, J lost 1 base, and 10 bases stayed unmatched. CDR3: CASSSGQGGGSQETQYF. As DNA, the CDR3 is TGTGCCAGCAGCTCGGGACAGGGTGGGGGGTCCCAAGAGACCCAGTACTTC.

V gene TRBV20-1 combines with J gene TRBJ1-5; 12 bases match TRBD1. CDR1 and CDR2 from the germline V gene are DFQATT and SNEGSKA (reference sequence). With V trimmed by 3 bases and J by 5 bases, 8 bases remained unmatched. This CDR3 has 16 amino acids. The DNA for the CDR3 is TGCAGTGCTAGTACCCCGAGGGACAGGGGGCATCAGCCCCAGCATTTT. It encodes CSASTPRDRGHQPQHF.

The table lists this clone with a count of one. The chain is built from TRBV9 and TRBJ2-7; D ambiguous. CDR1 and CDR2 (germline): SGDLS, YYNGEE. Deletions cut 0 bases from V and 1 base from J, with 8 bases between. The CDR3 consists of 14 residues. The CDR3 spells CASSVEGVSYEQYF. The CDR3, as DNA: TGTGCCAGCAGCGTAGAAGGAGTATCCTACGAGCAGTACTTC.

The chain recombines TRBV5-4 with TRBJ1-2, with 7 bases identical to TRBD1. CDR1 is SGHNT and CDR2 is YYREEE in the germline V gene (reference sequence). The CDR3 is 13 amino acids. V lost 3 bases, J lost 4 bases, and 3 bases stayed unmatched. CDR3 region: CASSSDRVYGYTF. In DNA, the CDR3 is TGTGCCAGCAGCTCTGACAGGGTCTATGGCTACACCTTC.

The chain is built from TRBV4-3 and TRBJ2-1; 14 nucleotides match TRBD2. After removal of 1 base from V and 9 bases from J, the junction contained 5 bases not matched to a gene. The CDR3 is 16 amino acids. Germline V CDR1 and CDR2: LGHNA, YSLEER. The CDR3 is CASSQARLAGGGEQFF. CDR3 nucleotides: TGCGCCAGCAGCCAAGCCCGACTAGCGGGAGGGGGTGAGCAGTTCTTC.

The chain joins TRBV5-1 to TRBJ1-2; D gene unclear. Germline V CDR1 and CDR2: SGHRS, YFSETQ. Trimming removed 2 bases from V and 3 bases from J, with 20 bases in between. The CDR3 totals 17 residues. The CDR3 region is CASSLGAAVYTDYGYTF. CDR3 nucleotide sequence: TGCGCCAGCAGCTTAGGAGCAGCCGTTTATACTGACTATGGCTACACCTTC. Based on the CDR3 plus reference TRBV5-1 and TRBJ1-2, the full variable domain is KAGVTQTPRYLIKTRGQQVTLSCSPISGHRSVSWYQQTPGQGLQFLFEYFSETQRNKGNFPGRFSGRQFSNSRSEMNVSTLELGDSALYLCASSLGAAVYTDYGYTFGSGTRLTVV.

The chain combines TRBV28 with TRBJ1-5, with D unclear. The CDR3 is made up of 14 amino acids. Trimming removed 2 bases from V and 4 bases from J, with 9 bases in between. Germline V gene lookup returns CDR1 MDHEN and CDR2 SYDVKM. CDR3 loop: CASSLIRSNQPQHF. The CDR3 DNA is TGTGCCAGCAGTTTAATCAGATCGAATCAGCCCCAGCATTTT.

The chain has TRBV27 and TRBJ2-7; TRBD2 matches at 12 bases. This CDR3 is built from 18 residues. The germline gives CDR1 MNHEY, CDR2 SMNVEV (reference sequence). Trimming removed 5 bases from V and 2 bases from J; junction bases left unmatched: 13. Here the CDR3 reads CASSPRTSGTLKTYEQYF. DNA of the CDR3: TGTGCCAGCAGTCCAAGGACTAGCGGGACACTAAAGACCTACGAGCAGTACTTC.

The rearrangement links TRBV7-3 to TRBJ2-3; maybe TRBD1 (6 bases). CDR1 and CDR2 from the germline V gene are SGHTA and FQGTGA. V lost 4 bases, J lost 4 bases, and 12 bases lay in between. CDR3 size: 14 residues. The CDR3 sequence is CASSSQGFSDTQYF. CDR3 sequence (DNA): TGTGCCAGCAGCTCGCAGGGGTTTTCAGATACGCAGTATTTT.

The rearrangement links TRBV29-1 to TRBJ2-2, with 8 bases that match TRBD1. Germline V gene lookup returns CDR1 SQVTM and CDR2 ANQGSEA. There are 13 residues in the CDR3. The ends lost 3 bases at V and 4 bases at J; junction bases unmatched: 1. The CDR3 nucleotides read TGCAGCGTTGACAGGGGGCGCACCGGGGAGCTGTTTTTT. Protein: CSVDRGRTGELFF.

This chain joins TRBV11-1 and TRBJ2-7; D uncertain. The CDR3 is made up of 12 amino acids. The V end lost 6 bases, the J end lost 4 bases, and 10 bases lay between the germline ends. Germline V gives CDR1 SGHAT, CDR2 FQDESV (reference sequence). The CDR3 DNA follows: TGTGCCAGCAGTCCTAATATGTACGAGCAGTACTTC. Its translation: CASSPNMYEQYF.

The chain recombines TRBV18 with TRBJ2-1; TRBD2 matches 10 bases. The length of the CDR3 is 17 residues. The V gene's germline CDR1 is KGHSH and CDR2 LQKENI. V trimming: 2 bases; J trimming: 2 bases; junction bases outside the gene matches: 6. The CDR3 DNA reads as TGTGCCAGCTCACCATTCCCTAGCGGGAGTGCCTACAATGAGCAGTTCTTC. Translating it yields CASSPFPSGSAYNEQFF.

The chain carries TRBV7-2 and TRBJ1-2, with TRBD1 as a possible D gene (6 bases). Trimming shortened V by 1 base and J by 6 bases, and 15 bases separated the two germline ends. CDR1 and CDR2 (germline): SGHTA, FQGNSA. The CDR3 is 15 amino acids. CDR3 loop: CASSLVGGARDGYTF. CDR3 DNA sequence: TGTGCCAGCAGCTTAGTGGGGGGGGCGAGGGATGGCTACACCTTC.

As for this clone: Other DNA sequences in this specimen translate into the identical CDR3. The J gene is TRBJ2-3, the V gene TRBV7-3; a possible D gene is TRBD1 (6 bases). The germline CDR1 and CDR2 sequences are SGHTA and FQGTGA. The CDR3 runs to 14 residues. The ends were cut back, 2 bases at V and 2 bases at J, with 8 bases in the middle. CDR3 sequence: CASSLQGYTDTQYF. CDR3 nucleotides: TGTGCCAGCAGCTTACAGGGGTACACAGATACGCAGTATTTT.

The chain links TRBV19 to TRBJ2-7, with 9 nucleotides matching TRBD1. V lost 10 bases to trimming and J lost 3 bases; unmatched junction nucleotides: 4. The CDR3 contains 12 residues. CDR1 is LNHDA, CDR2 SQIVND, per germline (reference sequence). The CDR3 DNA reads as TGTGCCACCCGGACAGGGGTCTACGAGCAGTACTTC. Encoded protein: CATRTGVYEQYF.

CDR3 sequence (DNA): TGCAGTGCTAGTCGGGGGGACAATCAGCCCCAGCATTTT. Protein: CSASRGDNQPQHF. This chain joins TRBV20-1 and TRBJ1-5; D might be TRBD1 (5 bases). In germline, CDR1 is DFQATT, CDR2 SNEGSKA (reference sequence). The ends were cut back, 3 bases at V and 3 bases at J, with 9 bases in the middle. The length of the CDR3 is 13 residues.

The V call is TRBV6-2 or TRBV6-3, the J call TRBJ1-5; D is uncertain. There are 13 residues in the CDR3. Trimming cost V 5 bases and J 7 bases, with 12 bases left between them. Germline V lookup: CDR1 MNHEY, CDR2 SVGEGT. CDR3 in DNA: TGTGCCAGCAGTCGAGTCCTGGTACAGCCCCAGCATTTT. Encoded protein: CASSRVLVQPQHF.